This T cell receptor (beta chain) originates from a study of blood T cell repertoires in COVID-19. The wider study: Sources were T cells, B-cell-depleted T cells, or PBMCs; the material itself was cDNA or gDNA.

Profiled with immunoSEQ multiplex PCR; TCRdb holds only in-frame clones, not every one. Of 390,000 or so clones listed, 90% are singletons. CDR1 is LGHDT, CDR2 YNNKEL, per germline (reference sequence). This CDR3 spans 15 amino acids. Trimming cost V 4 bases and J 4 bases, with 16 bases left between them. V is TRBV3-1 (or the pseudogene TRBV3-2) and J is TRBJ1-1; weak D call: TRBD1 (6 bases). The TCR originated in a man younger than 30 with active or convalescent COVID-19. Sequences were obtained from peripheral blood. CDR3 nucleotide sequence: TGTGCCAGCAGCCGAATGGGGCTCAGGGGCACTGAAGCTTTCTTT. Translation gives CASSRMGLRGTEAFF.